The rows below give T cell receptor beta chains drawn from one sample of a study of blood T cell repertoires in COVID-19. Sequencing was performed with immunoSEQ multiplex PCR; in TCRdb, only in-frame clones are kept and a portion is missing. The sample yields 130,000 or so clones, roughly 84% seen once. Sequencing was carried out using peripheral blood. The receptors shown here come from a man between 60 and 70 years old with acute or convalescent COVID-19. The CDR3 runs from the conserved cysteine through the conserved F or W. Each record gives: J gene, clone size, V gene, D gene, CDR3 protein, CDR3 DNA. A D gene is named only where the DNA matches it firmly. Not every row has a clone size; where given, it reads once, few, many or a size class.

TRBJ2-7	.	TRBV5-5	TRBD2	CASSPLAGVPYEQYF	TGTGCCAGCAGCCCTCTGGCGGGAGTCCCCTACGAGCAGTACTTC
TRBJ2-5	.	TRBV11-3	TRBD2	CASSLVKGRGETQYF	TGTGCCAGCAGCTTAGTTAAAGGGAGGGGAGAGACCCAGTACTTC
TRBJ1-5	.	TRBV2	.	CASTVSNQPQHF	TGTGCCAGCACTGTTAGCAATCAGCCCCAGCATTTT
TRBJ2-7	.	TRBV27	TRBD2	CASSLTSVTYEQYF	TGTGCCAGCAGTTTAACTAGCGTCACCTACGAGCAGTACTTC
TRBJ2-7	.	TRBV27	.	CASSWLANSYEQYF	TGTGCCAGCAGTTGGCTAGCGAACTCCTACGAGCAGTACTTC
TRBJ1-2	.	TRBV7-9	.	CASTLDSYNYGYTF	TGTGCCAGCACTTTGGACAGCTATAACTATGGCTACACCTTC
TRBJ2-6	many	TRBV5-4	TRBD2	CASSGGLAGVGSGANVLTF	TGTGCCAGCAGCGGGGGACTAGCGGGAGTTGGCTCTGGGGCCAACGTCCTGACTTTC
TRBJ2-6	.	TRBV28	TRBD1	CASSGQGRTSGANVLTF	TGTGCCAGCAGTGGACAGGGACGAACCTCTGGGGCCAACGTCCTGACTTTC
TRBJ1-3	medium-sized	TRBV7-9	.	CASSLTGLSGNTIYF	TGTGCCAGCAGCTTAACCGGTCTCTCTGGAAACACCATATATTTT
TRBJ2-2	.	TRBV7-3	TRBD1	CASSFTGGRTGELFF	TGTGCCAGCAGCTTTACAGGGGGCCGAACCGGGGAGCTGTTTTTT
TRBJ2-7	few	TRBV5-1	TRBD1	CASRPGGPYEQYF	TGCGCCAGCAGGCCAGGGGGCCCCTACGAGCAGTACTTC
TRBJ2-3	once	TRBV5-4	.	CASSFPAASTDTQYF	TGTGCCAGCAGCTTCCCAGCGGCTAGCACAGATACGCAGTATTTT
TRBJ1-2	.	TRBV3-1/TRBV3-2	.	CASSQDLGDTFYGYTF	TGTGCCAGCAGCCAAGATCTGGGGGACACCTTCTATGGCTACACCTTC
TRBJ1-5	.	TRBV28	TRBD1	CASSWEGQGYNQPQHF	TGTGCCAGCAGTTGGGAGGGACAGGGGTACAATCAGCCCCAGCATTTT
TRBJ2-1	.	TRBV15	TRBD1	CATSSSGQGAKYNEQFF	TGTGCCACCAGCAGTTCGGGACAGGGGGCGAAGTACAATGAGCAGTTCTTC
TRBJ1-6	.	TRBV11-2	.	CASSLGSAGINSPLHF	TGTGCCAGCAGCTTAGGGTCGGCGGGGATTAATTCACCCCTCCACTTT
TRBJ1-5	.	TRBV19	.	CASSPQGGQPQHF	TGTGCCAGTAGTCCCCAGGGAGGTCAGCCCCAGCATTTT
TRBJ1-3	few	TRBV11-2	.	CASSFTQIPTTGNTIYF	TGTGCCAGCAGCTTCACACAAATACCTACGACAGGAAACACCATATATTTT
TRBJ1-3	.	TRBV2	.	CASSEAVGTIYF	TGTGCCAGCAGTGAAGCGGTCGGCACCATATATTTT
TRBJ2-7	few	TRBV5-1	.	CASSLTVSSEQYF	TGCGCCAGCAGCTTGACCGTTTCGAGCGAGCAGTACTTC
TRBJ1-5	.	TRBV19	TRBD1	CASSPADRDNQPQHF	TGTGCCAGTAGTCCCGCCGACAGGGACAATCAGCCCCAGCATTTT
TRBJ2-7	.	TRBV6-2/TRBV6-3	.	CASSYQGSYEQYF	TGTGCCAGCAGTTACCAGGGCTCCTACGAGCAGTACTTC
TRBJ2-2	.	TRBV7-8	.	CASSLGGGVTGELFF	TGTGCCAGCAGCTTAGGAGGCGGGGTAACCGGGGAGCTGTTTTTT
TRBJ1-3	.	TRBV6-1	.	CAYRGDTGNTIYF	TGTGCCTACCGAGGTGATACTGGAAACACCATATATTTT
TRBJ2-1	.	TRBV5-8	TRBD1	CASSLTDRGNEQFF	TGTGCCAGCAGCTTGACTGACAGGGGGAATGAGCAGTTCTTC
TRBJ2-5	once	TRBV5-1	TRBD1	CASSTEDRGGETQYF	TGCGCCAGCAGCACTGAGGACAGGGGGGGAGAGACCCAGTACTTC
TRBJ2-7	few	TRBV11-3	TRBD2	CASSPSGSSYEQYF	TGTGCCAGCAGCCCGAGCGGGAGCTCCTACGAGCAGTACTTC
TRBJ2-7	once	TRBV6-1	.	CASRAAALSYEQYF	TGTGCCAGCAGGGCGGCAGCCCTCTCCTACGAGCAGTACTTC
TRBJ1-1	.	TRBV6-6	.	CASSSAPGVGTEAFF	TGTGCCAGCAGCTCCGCCCCCGGGGTCGGCACTGAAGCTTTCTTT
TRBJ2-7	.	TRBV19	TRBD2	CASSIAGGPNYEQYF	TGTGCCAGTAGTATAGCGGGAGGGCCAAACTACGAGCAGTACTTC
TRBJ1-5	.	TRBV7-2	.	CASSSQGDQPQHF	TGTGCCAGCAGCTCACAGGGTGATCAGCCCCAGCATTTT
TRBJ2-1	.	TRBV11-2	TRBD2	CASNTREGFEQFF	TGTGCCAGCAATACGCGGGAGGGGTTCGAGCAGTTCTTC
TRBJ2-5	once	TRBV12-3/TRBV12-4	TRBD1	CASTERGQETQYF	TGTGCCAGCACCGAGAGGGGGCAGGAGACCCAGTACTTC
TRBJ2-2	.	TRBV2	.	CASSQGARRNTGELFF	TGTGCCAGCAGTCAAGGAGCCCGGAGGAACACCGGGGAGCTGTTTTTT
TRBJ2-2	.	TRBV3-1/TRBV3-2	TRBD1	CASSRQGSGELFF	TGTGCCAGCAGTCGACAGGGTTCCGGGGAGCTGTTTTTT
TRBJ2-5	.	TRBV5-8	.	CASSLNRVQETQYF	TGTGCCAGCAGCTTGAACAGGGTCCAAGAGACCCAGTACTTC
TRBJ2-1	.	TRBV4-1	.	CASSQDERDISYNEQFF	TGCGCCAGCAGCCAAGATGAGCGGGACATCTCCTACAATGAGCAGTTCTTC
TRBJ2-2	.	TRBV11-2	TRBD2	CASSRGGGDWNTGELFF	TGTGCCAGCAGCCGCGGGGGAGGGGATTGGAACACCGGGGAGCTGTTTTTT
TRBJ2-3	.	TRBV19	TRBD1	CASSRTGPPTDTQYF	TGTGCCAGTAGCAGGACAGGGCCCCCCACAGATACGCAGTATTTT
TRBJ1-1	.	TRBV9	TRBD1	CASSTTGAAWTEAFF	TGTGCCAGCAGCACAACAGGGGCCGCCTGGACTGAAGCTTTCTTT
TRBJ2-6	.	TRBV6-2/TRBV6-3	TRBD2	CASSFTSGRARGANVLTF	TGTGCCAGCAGTTTCACTAGCGGGAGGGCACGGGGGGCCAACGTCCTGACTTTC
TRBJ2-1	.	TRBV5-6	TRBD2	CASSLALAESYNEQFF	TGTGCCAGCAGCTTGGCACTAGCGGAAAGTTACAATGAGCAGTTCTTC
TRBJ1-6	.	TRBV10-3	.	CAISESGGVGERGSPLHF	TGTGCCATCAGTGAGTCAGGAGGGGTGGGGGAGCGAGGATCACCCCTCCACTTT
TRBJ1-1	.	TRBV10-2	TRBD1	CASSERSGTGNTEAFF	TGCGCCAGCAGTGAGAGGTCGGGGACAGGGAACACTGAAGCTTTCTTT
TRBJ2-7	few	TRBV4-3	.	CASSAGQTYEQYF	TGCGCCAGCAGCGCCGGACAGACCTACGAGCAGTACTTC
TRBJ1-2	.	TRBV18	TRBD1	CASSAEQGTYGYTF	TGTGCCAGCTCAGCGGAACAGGGGACCTATGGCTACACCTTC
TRBJ2-6	.	TRBV10-3	.	CAISESRTDSGANVLTF	TGTGCCATCAGTGAGTCGAGGACTGACTCTGGGGCCAACGTCCTGACTTTC
TRBJ2-2	.	TRBV7-6	TRBD2	CASSLSLAAANTGELFF	TGTGCCAGCAGCTTATCACTAGCGGCCGCGAACACCGGGGAGCTGTTTTTT
TRBJ2-1	.	TRBV19	.	CASSGAVSSYNEQFF	TGTGCCAGTAGCGGAGCGGTAAGCTCCTACAATGAGCAGTTCTTC